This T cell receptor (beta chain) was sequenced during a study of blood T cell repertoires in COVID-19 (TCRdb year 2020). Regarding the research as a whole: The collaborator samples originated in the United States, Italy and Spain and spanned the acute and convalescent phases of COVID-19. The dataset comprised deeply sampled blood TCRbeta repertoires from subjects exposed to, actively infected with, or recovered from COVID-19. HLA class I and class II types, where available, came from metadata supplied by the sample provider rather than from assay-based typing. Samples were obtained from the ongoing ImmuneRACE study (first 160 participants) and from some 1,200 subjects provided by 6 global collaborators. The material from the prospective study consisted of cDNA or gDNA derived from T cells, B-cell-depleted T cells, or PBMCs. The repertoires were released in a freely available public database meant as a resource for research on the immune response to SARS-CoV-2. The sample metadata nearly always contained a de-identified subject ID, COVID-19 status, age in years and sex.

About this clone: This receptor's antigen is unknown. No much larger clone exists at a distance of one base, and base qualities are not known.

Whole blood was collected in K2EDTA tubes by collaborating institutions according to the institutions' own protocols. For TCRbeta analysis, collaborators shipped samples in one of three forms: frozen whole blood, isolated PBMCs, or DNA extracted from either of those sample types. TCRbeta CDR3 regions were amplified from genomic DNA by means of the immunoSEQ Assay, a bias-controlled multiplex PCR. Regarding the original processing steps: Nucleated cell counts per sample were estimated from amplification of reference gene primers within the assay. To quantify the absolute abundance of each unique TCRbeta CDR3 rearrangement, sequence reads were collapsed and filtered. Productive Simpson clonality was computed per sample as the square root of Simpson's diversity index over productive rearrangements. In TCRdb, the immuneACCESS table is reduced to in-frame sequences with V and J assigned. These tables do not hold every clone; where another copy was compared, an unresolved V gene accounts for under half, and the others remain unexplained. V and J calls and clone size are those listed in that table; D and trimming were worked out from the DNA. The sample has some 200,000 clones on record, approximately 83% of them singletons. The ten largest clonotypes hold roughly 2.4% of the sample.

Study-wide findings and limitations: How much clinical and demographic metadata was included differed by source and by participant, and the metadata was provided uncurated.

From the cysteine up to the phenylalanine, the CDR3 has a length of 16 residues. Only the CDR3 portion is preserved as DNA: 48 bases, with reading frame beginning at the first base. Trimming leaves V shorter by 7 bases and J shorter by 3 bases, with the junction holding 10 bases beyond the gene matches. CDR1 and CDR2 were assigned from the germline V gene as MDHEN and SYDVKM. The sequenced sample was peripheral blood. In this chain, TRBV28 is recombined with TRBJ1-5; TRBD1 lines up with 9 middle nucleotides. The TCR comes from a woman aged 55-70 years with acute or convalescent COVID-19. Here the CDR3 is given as CASTPVGTGINQPQHF. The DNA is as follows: TGTGCCAGCACCCCCGTCGGGACAGGGATCAATCAGCCCCAGCATTTT.